This entry features one T cell receptor beta chain sequence. A second PCR of about 7 to 11 cycles used a sample-barcoded 5' primer and a J-beta primer mix. From the 5' RACE reads, TCRdb called clonotypes with MiXCR, one entry per CDR3 protein. This repertoire shows fewer than 950,000 distinct CDR3 sequences, 30% to 45% found once; its top ten account for 10% to 15%. This sample is drawn from a study of blood T cells in healthy people across ages. Sequences were obtained from blood. This sequence was found in a man between 18 and 29 years old in good health.

The CDR3 nucleotides are TGTGCCAGCAGTTACCGAAAAATCCGGGACAGGGATGAAAAACTGTTTTTT. It is translated as CASSYRKIRDRDEKLFF. J is TRBJ1-4 and V is TRBV6-5; 9 bases align to TRBD1. The CDR3 totals 17 residues. Germline trimming cut 2 bases from V and 6 bases from J; bases unmatched to any gene: 10. The V gene's germline CDR1 is MNHEY and CDR2 SVGAGI.